What follows is one TCR beta chain and its context. The antigen remains undetermined. The donors were members of the validation cohort comprising roughly 130 subjects, separate from the approximately 700-subject first cohort. The data derive from a study of cytomegalovirus exposure and HLA in healthy donors. General study points: The classifier, whose performance was assessed in both the original and validation cohorts, reportedly diagnosed cytomegalovirus status with high specificity and sensitivity. Cytomegalovirus association was listed for approximately 160 TCR beta chains. Usually a TCR sequence was rare, but some public TCRs were found in many donors.

V gave up 3 bases and J gave up 9 bases, with 16 bases separating them. This CDR3 region has 14 residues. CDR1 is LGHNA and CDR2 is YSLEER in the germline V gene. Profiled with immunoSEQ multiplex PCR; TCRdb holds only in-frame clones, not every one. The table records approximately 160,000 clones, about 86% of them present only once. This receptor was identified in a woman aged 30 to 39 in good health and CMV-seronegative. Sequenced: PBMCs. The chain joins TRBV4-3 to TRBJ2-3; TRBD1 is a possible D gene (5 bases). CDR3 region: CASSQAAVGQTQYF. CDR3 nucleotides: TGCGCCAGCAGCCAGGCGGCGGTGGGGCAAACGCAGTATTTT.